The 15 T cell receptor beta chains given below trace back to one sample, sequenced in a study of graft-versus-host responses after intestinal transplantation. Which antigens these TCRs recognize remains unknown. This table comes from immunoSEQ multiplex PCR, and its TCRdb copy is limited to in-frame clones, with some not included. The table includes around 110,000 clones, approximately 92% detected once. The sample was unstimulated CD4+ T cells sorted from spleen or lymph node cells, taken before transplant. The receptors were gathered from a human donor who was the organ donor for an intestinal transplant.

This clone was recorded only once. The V and J genes are TRBV15 and TRBJ2-4, with 7 bases fitting TRBD2. This CDR3 comprises 18 residues. Germline V gene sequence: CDR1 LNHNV, CDR2 YYDKDF (reference sequence). V shed 2 bases and J 8 bases; nucleotides not matched to a gene: 18. The CDR3 DNA reads TGTGCCACCAGCAGACTCCGGCTAGCGGATACCCGAAAGGACATTCAGTACTTC. Translated: CATSRLRLADTRKDIQYF.

V is TRBV2 and J is TRBJ2-1, with D unresolved. Trimming pared 6 bases from V and 5 bases from J, leaving 8 bases between. The CDR3 loop spans 12 amino acids. Germline V CDR1 and CDR2: SNHLY, FYNNEI. The CDR3: CASRPENNEQFF. CDR3 DNA sequence: TGTGCCAGCAGACCAGAAAACAATGAGCAGTTCTTC.

This chain uses TRBV7-8 with TRBJ2-1; 9 bases align to TRBD1. The length of the CDR3 is 15 residues. Trimming at V came to 5 bases and at J to 7 bases, leaving 9 bases not matched to a gene. Germline CDR1 and CDR2: SGHVS and FQNEAQ. The CDR3 spells CASSATQGARNEQFF. CDR3 nucleotide sequence: TGTGCCAGCAGCGCCACACAGGGGGCGCGGAATGAGCAGTTCTTC.

The chain carries TRBV7-7 and TRBJ2-5; the match to TRBD1 covers 12 bases. J lost 5 bases, V lost 5 bases, and 6 bases had no gene match. This CDR3 contains 15 residues. Looked up from germline, CDR1 is SSHAT and CDR2 is FNYEAQ (reference sequence). CDR3 amino acids: CASSPGTGGLETQYF. The DNA for the CDR3 is TGTGCCAGCAGCCCAGGGACAGGGGGCTTGGAGACCCAGTACTTC. Full variable domain (remainder filled in from reference TRBV7-7 and TRBJ2-5): GAGVSQSPRYKVTKRGQDVTLRCDPISSHATLYWYQQALGQGPEFLTYFNYEAQPDKSGLPSDRFSAERPEGSISTLTIQRTEQRDSAMYRCASSPGTGGLETQYFGPGTRLLVL.

The chain employs TRBV6-5 and TRBJ2-7; D perhaps matches TRBD2 (6 bases). From germline, CDR1 is MNHEY and CDR2 SVGAGI. This CDR3 is built from 14 residues. The V end was cut by 7 bases, the J end by 2 bases, with 15 bases between. Here the CDR3 DNA reads TGTGCCAGCACCAGGGCGGGGAGTCCCTACGAGCAGTACTTC. Amino acids: CASTRAGSPYEQYF.

This chain connects TRBV10-3 to TRBJ2-5, with 8 bases aligning to TRBD2. Losses at the gene ends were 3 bases for V and 3 bases for J; bases not matched to a gene: 0. In germline, CDR1 is ENHRY, CDR2 SYGVKD. The CDR3 spans 13 residues. The CDR3 sequence: CAISELAEETQYF. The DNA for the CDR3 is TGTGCCATCAGTGAACTAGCGGAAGAGACCCAGTACTTC.

The V and J genes are TRBV5-1 and TRBJ2-1, with 8 bases matching TRBD1. V trimming: 3 bases; J trimming: 9 bases; junction bases outside the gene matches: 2. Per germline, CDR1 SGHRS and CDR2 YFSETQ. This CDR3 has 12 amino acids. This chain's CDR3 is CASSSGQGEQFF. CDR3 DNA: TGCGCCAGCAGCTCAGGACAGGGTGAGCAGTTCTTC.

The gene calls are TRBV19 and TRBJ2-2, with TRBD2 as a possible D gene (7 bases). Germline CDR1 is LNHDA and CDR2 is SQIVND (reference sequence). Trimming removed 6 bases from V and 3 bases from J, with 20 bases in between. The CDR3 spans 17 residues. CDR3 coding DNA: TGTGCCAGTAGATTACAGGGCGGGGGTTTGGACACCGGGGAGCTGTTTTTT. Its protein product is CASRLQGGGLDTGELFF.

DNA for the CDR3: TGTGCCAGTCCAAGGATAAACTATGGCTACACCTTC. Translation gives CASPRINYGYTF. V is TRBV19 and J is TRBJ1-2; the D is unclear. The V gene lost 8 bases and the J gene lost 2 bases, with 9 bases spanning the gap. This CDR3 is built from 12 residues. Germline values: CDR1 LNHDA, CDR2 SQIVND (reference sequence).

The chain recombines TRBV2 with TRBJ2-5, with 7 bases lining up with TRBD1. The CDR3 is 13 residues long. The germline gives CDR1 SNHLY, CDR2 FYNNEI. Trimming at V came to 9 bases and at J to 1 base, leaving 5 bases not matched to a gene. In nucleotides, the CDR3 is TGTGCCAGTGGGGACAGAATCCAAGAGACCCAGTACTTC. It specifies CASGDRIQETQYF.

The gene calls are TRBV19 and TRBJ2-1; 7 nucleotides line up with TRBD1. Germline V gene lookup returns CDR1 LNHDA and CDR2 SQIVND (reference sequence). After removal of 3 bases from V and 8 bases from J, the junction contained 1 base not matched to a gene. The length of the CDR3 is 12 residues. This CDR3 reads CASSIQGDEQFF. In nucleotides, the CDR3 is TGTGCCAGTAGTATTCAGGGGGATGAGCAGTTCTTC.

This clone was seen a handful of times. The CDR3 loop reads CARVDEQYF. As DNA, the CDR3 is TGTGCCAGGGTAGACGAGCAGTACTTC. V and J are TRBV25-1 and TRBJ2-7; D call uncertain. Germline CDR1 reads MGHDK; CDR2 reads SYGVNS. V lost 9 bases, J lost 5 bases, and 5 bases lay in between. There are 9 residues in the CDR3.

The count of this clone is one. The chain couples TRBV6-1 to TRBJ2-2; D is possibly TRBD1 (6 bases). Trimming left V 4 bases short and J 5 bases short, with 23 bases between. The CDR3 sequence is 18 residues long. In germline, CDR1 is MNHNS, CDR2 SASEGT. CDR3 region: CASSGLFFLGAYTGELFF. In DNA, the CDR3 is TGTGCCAGCAGTGGTCTCTTTTTTCTGGGGGCATATACCGGGGAGCTGTTTTTT.

The V call is TRBV7-9, the J call TRBJ2-2; D gene ambiguous. Germline CDR1 is SEHNR and CDR2 is FQNEAQ (reference sequence). This CDR3 comprises 15 residues. Between the trimmed V and J ends, which lost 3 bases and 2 bases, there was a span of 10 bases. Written as DNA, the CDR3 is TGTGCCAGCAGCTTGAGTGGCAGAAACACCGGGGAGCTGTTTTTT. Amino acids: CASSLSGRNTGELFF.

This sequence joins TRBV6-1 and TRBJ2-7; D is possibly TRBD1 (5 bases). Trimming removed 8 bases at V and 3 bases at J, with 14 bases between. The CDR3 has 13 amino acids. Germline CDR1 reads MNHNS; CDR2 reads SASEGT. This CDR3 is CASGSGLHYEQYF. CDR3 bases: TGTGCCAGCGGGTCAGGGTTGCACTACGAGCAGTACTTC.